Described below is a single TCR beta chain sequence and its context. This record comes from a study of shared clonotypes between healthy human individuals. The CDR3 runs 16 residues. The germline V gene has CDR1 SEHNR and CDR2 FQNEAQ (reference sequence). V dropped 3 bases and J dropped 2; count of bases not matched to a gene: 4. Donation came from healthy HIV-negative adults that had no recent acute infections or vaccinations. Several immunoSEQ plates received, in even portions, the genomic DNA of each subset. Each PCR replicate from the sorted subsets contained about 200 ng DNA, which is tens of thousands of T cell genomes. TCRdb's copy holds only in-frame clones and misses some; the assay was immunoSEQ multiplex PCR. Of about 95,000 clones detected, 67% appear once; the ten largest clones hold approximately 49%.

The material sequenced was memory CD8+ T cells sorted from blood. Subset: CD45RO+ cells pooled with CCR7-negative TemRA cells. This chain connects TRBV7-9 to TRBJ2-3; 11 positions match TRBD2. The clonotype was recovered from a man aged 25 to 45 in good health. CDR3 nucleotides: TGTGCCAGCAGCTTCATAGCGGGAGGGATCACAGATACGCAGTATTTT. This gives the protein CASSFIAGGITDTQYF.